The following is a TCR beta chain sequence with its context. The target antigen is unknown. The record originates from a study of PD-1 blockade in mismatch repair-deficient tumors. Method: immunoSEQ multiplex PCR; TCRdb's copy keeps in-frame clones and lacks some. The repertoire holds about 21,000 clones, with roughly 81% as singletons. Study-wide results and limits: Tumor-resident clones, often undetectable pretreatment in blood, expanded then contracted after pembrolizumab.

Germline V gives CDR1 SEHNR, CDR2 FQNEAQ (reference sequence). CDR3 length equals 15 residues. V lost 5 bases to trimming and J lost 0 bases, with 11 bases between them. The receptor comes from an adult with mismatch repair-deficient cancer. Sequencing was performed on peripheral blood, taken 2 weeks after starting pembrolizumab. The gene calls are TRBV7-9 and TRBJ2-1; the D is unclear. In DNA form, the CDR3 reads TGTGCCAGCAGCGGGGTACAGAGCTCCTACAATGAGCAGTTCTTC. It translates to CASSGVQSSYNEQFF.